Below, one T cell receptor beta chain is given with its context. The data were obtained in a study of beta chain features in type 1 diabetes. Sequenced material consisted of expressed TCRB transcripts (all of the isolated RNA was reverse transcribed). Produced via immunoSEQ multiplex PCR; TCRdb's table is partial and in-frame only. Of over 500,000 clones listed, around 15% are singletons. Each of the CD4+ naive, central memory, regulatory and stem cell-like memory populations was sorted via CD45RO/CCR7/CD25/CD127/CD95/CD27. The germline CDR1 and CDR2 sequences are SGHTS and YDEGEE. CDR3 length: 16 residues. V shed 0 bases and J shed 8 bases, with 20 bases lying between them.

Sequencing was carried out using naive CD4+ T cells from blood. The chain carries TRBV5-8 and TRBJ1-1, with D maybe TRBD1 (5 bases). The receptor's source is a young man in good health. This chain's CDR3 is CASSLAGGARYYEAFF. CDR3 nucleotides: TGTGCCAGCAGCTTGGCCGGCGGGGCCCGCTATTACGAAGCTTTCTTT.